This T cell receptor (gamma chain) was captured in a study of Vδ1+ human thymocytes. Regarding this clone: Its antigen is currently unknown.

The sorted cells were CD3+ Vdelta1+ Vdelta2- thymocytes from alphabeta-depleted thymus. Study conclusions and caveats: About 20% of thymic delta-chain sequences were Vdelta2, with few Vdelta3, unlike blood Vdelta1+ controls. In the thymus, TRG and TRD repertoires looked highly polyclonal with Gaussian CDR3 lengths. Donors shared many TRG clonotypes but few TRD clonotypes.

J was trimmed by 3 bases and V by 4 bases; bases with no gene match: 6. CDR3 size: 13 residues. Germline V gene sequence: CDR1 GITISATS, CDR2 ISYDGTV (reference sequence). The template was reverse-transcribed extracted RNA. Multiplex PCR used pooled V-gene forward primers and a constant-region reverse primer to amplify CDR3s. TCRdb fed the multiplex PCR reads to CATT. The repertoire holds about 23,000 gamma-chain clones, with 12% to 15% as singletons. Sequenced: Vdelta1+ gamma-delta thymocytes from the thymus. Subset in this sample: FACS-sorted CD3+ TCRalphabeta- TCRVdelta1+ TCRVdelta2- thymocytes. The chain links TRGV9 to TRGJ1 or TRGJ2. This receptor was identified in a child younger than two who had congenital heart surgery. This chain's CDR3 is CALWDDFYYKKLF. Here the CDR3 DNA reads TGTGCCTTGTGGGATGACTTTTATTATAAGAAACTCTTT.